A single sample gave rise to the 29 T cell receptor beta chains below, sequenced in a study of T-cell reconstitution after alpha-beta-depleted transplantation in children. Molecular barcoding with unique molecular identifiers was used for the TCRbeta library. Each CDR3 protein is one row after TCRdb ran MiXCR on the PCR reads. Of a few hundred thousand distinct CDR3 sequences listed, approximately 20% were seen once; the top ten hold 3% to 3.5%. Here the sequenced sample was PBMCs from the stem cell graft donor, taken from the stem cell graft. The receptor set was obtained from a human donor who donated a stem cell graft to a child with acute lymphoblastic leukemia.

This clonotype was detected only a few times. The chain is built from TRBV5-1 and TRBJ2-2, with 10 bases that match TRBD2. Trimming cost V 4 bases and J 7 bases; bases outside gene matches: 13. Germline V gives CDR1 SGHRS, CDR2 YFSETQ. The CDR3 spans 17 residues. DNA of the CDR3: TGCGCCAGCAGCGACGCTCTAGCGGGAGTCGAAATCGGGGAGCTGTTTTTT. Translation gives CASSDALAGVEIGELFF.

This clonotype was observed a few times. The chain is built from TRBV7-9 and TRBJ2-7, with D perhaps TRBD1 or TRBD2 (5 bases each). Germline V gene sequence: CDR1 SEHNR, CDR2 FQNEAQ (reference sequence). The CDR3 has 14 amino acids. The CDR3 sequence is CAIDQGDLSYEQYF. The DNA of the CDR3 is TGTGCAATAGACCAAGGGGACCTCTCCTACGAGCAGTACTTC.

The chain joins TRBV20-1 to TRBJ1-2; 9 bases are a match to TRBD1. This CDR3 region has 14 residues. The germline CDR1 and CDR2 sequences are DFQATT and SNEGSKA (reference sequence). The V segment lost 6 bases and the J segment 3 bases; nucleotides outside the gene matches: 8. The CDR3 loop is CSAATGGADYGYTF. The CDR3 coding sequence is TGCAGTGCAGCCACAGGGGGCGCTGACTATGGCTACACCTTC.

This clonotype was observed a handful of times. The rearrangement links TRBV27 to TRBJ2-7; TRBD2 aligns across 10 bases. The V gene's germline CDR1 is MNHEY and CDR2 SMNVEV (reference sequence). After removal of 6 bases from V and 5 bases from J, the junction contained 7 bases not matched to a gene. The CDR3 totals 14 residues. In DNA, the CDR3 is TGTGCCAGCAGGAGGGGACTAGCGCTTGACGAGCAGTACTTC. Translation: CASRRGLALDEQYF.

This clonotype was seen a few times. This chain links TRBV5-1 with TRBJ2-1; D is unresolved. The CDR3 covers 13 residues. Trimming removed 2 bases at V and 6 bases at J, with 9 bases between. Germline CDR1 and CDR2: SGHRS and YFSETQ. The CDR3 is CASSFGNTNEQFF. The CDR3 nucleotides are TGCGCCAGCAGCTTTGGAAACACCAATGAGCAGTTCTTC.

The V gene is TRBV5-1, the J gene TRBJ2-1; D might be TRBD1 (5 bases). This CDR3 has 18 amino acids. V lost 2 bases to trimming and J lost 3 bases, with 21 bases between them. Per the germline V gene, CDR1 is SGHRS and CDR2 is YFSETQ. The CDR3 protein is CASSLPLRTPTFYNEQFF. CDR3 DNA sequence: TGCGCCAGCAGCTTACCATTGAGGACACCTACCTTCTACAATGAGCAGTTCTTC.

This clonotype was found a few times. This sequence joins TRBV5-1 and TRBJ2-1; 8 positions match TRBD2. Germline V gene sequence: CDR1 SGHRS, CDR2 YFSETQ. The CDR3 covers 19 residues. J was trimmed by 0 bases and V by 4 bases; bases with no gene match: 15. The CDR3 loop reads CASSLKLTSSGSSYNEQFF. The CDR3 nucleotides read TGCGCCAGCAGCCTCAAATTGACCTCAAGCGGGAGCTCCTACAATGAGCAGTTCTTC.

The V gene is TRBV25-1, the J gene TRBJ2-3; 11 bases are a match to TRBD2. The J segment lost 2 bases and the V segment lost 4 bases, leaving 5 bases of the junction unmatched. CDR1 is MGHDK, CDR2 SYGVNS, per germline. The CDR3 spans 16 residues. CDR3 nucleotide sequence: TGTGCCAGCAGTGCCCGGACTAGCGGGTACACAGATACGCAGTATTTT. Translation: CASSARTSGYTDTQYF.

This clonotype appeared a few times. The genes are TRBV20-1 and TRBJ2-1; TRBD2 aligns across 11 bases. The CDR3 runs to 15 residues. Losses at the gene ends were 0 bases for V and 9 bases for J; bases not matched to a gene: 7. Germline V gives CDR1 DFQATT, CDR2 SNEGSKA (reference sequence). CDR3 sequence: CSARDSLLAGAEQFF. The CDR3 nucleotides are TGCAGTGCTAGAGATTCACTACTAGCGGGAGCTGAGCAGTTCTTC.

The CDR3 sequence is CASSVSPANTGELFF. For the CDR3, the DNA is TGTGCCAGCAGCGTATCGCCTGCGAACACCGGGGAGCTGTTTTTT. The rearrangement joins TRBV11-2 to TRBJ2-2; no firm D call. The CDR3 length is 15 residues. The germline gives CDR1 SGHAT, CDR2 FQNNGV. V was trimmed by 5 bases and J by 0 bases, leaving 10 bases between them. Filled out from reference TRBV11-2 and TRBJ2-2, the complete variable domain reads EAGVAQSPRYKIIEKRQSVAFWCNPISGHATLYWYQQILGQGPKLLIQFQNNGVVDDSQLPKDRFSAERLKGVDSTLKIQPAKLEDSAVYLCASSVSPANTGELFFGEGSRLTVL.

J is TRBJ1-5 and V is TRBV29-1; D remains ambiguous. Per the germline V gene, CDR1 is SQVTM and CDR2 is ANQGSEA. There are 13 residues in the CDR3. Trimming left V 4 bases short and J 4 bases short, with 11 bases between. The CDR3 spells CSVAQQPNQPQHF. CDR3 DNA: TGCAGCGTTGCCCAGCAGCCAAATCAGCCCCAGCATTTT.

J is TRBJ2-1 and V is TRBV7-3; 11 positions agree with TRBD2. The germline V gene encodes CDR1 SGHTA and CDR2 FQGTGA. The CDR3 runs to 15 residues. The J segment lost 3 bases and the V segment lost 5 bases, leaving 3 bases of the junction unmatched. This CDR3 reads CASSATSGNYNEQFF. The CDR3 bases are TGTGCCAGCAGCGCGACTAGCGGGAACTACAATGAGCAGTTCTTC. The variable domain in full, with the rest retrieved from reference TRBV7-3 and TRBJ2-1, is GAGVSQTPSNKVTEKGKYVELRCDPISGHTALYWYRQSLGQGPEFLIYFQGTGAADDSGLPNDRFFAVRPEGSVSTLKIQRTERGDSAVYLCASSATSGNYNEQFFGPGTRLTVL.

A remark on this clonotype: A much bigger clone sits one base away, suggesting this may be a read error. J is TRBJ2-2 and V is TRBV5-1, with D uncertain. CDR3 length: 12 residues. Germline V gene lookup returns CDR1 SGHRS and CDR2 YFSETQ. The CDR3 coding sequence is TGCGCCAGCACGTTGTACACCCGGGAGCTGTTTTTT. Its translation: CASTLYTRELFF.

About this clonotype itself: A much larger clone differs from this one at a single base, so this may be a read error. The chain combines TRBV5-6 with TRBJ1-1; D is perhaps TRBD1 (5 bases). The CDR3 is 13 residues long. The V end was cut by 4 bases, the J end by 1 base, with 8 bases between. CDR1 and CDR2 (germline): SGHDT, YYEEEE. CDR3 region: CASSATENTEAFF. The CDR3 DNA follows: TGTGCCAGCAGCGCGACAGAGAACACTGAAGCTTTCTTT.

The chain couples TRBV4-1 to TRBJ2-7, with D maybe TRBD1 (6 bases). Trimming took 4 bases from V and 2 from J, leaving 12 bases between them. The germline V gene has CDR1 MGHRA and CDR2 YSYEKL. The CDR3 consists of 14 residues. CDR3 sequence (DNA): TGCGCCAGCAGCCCGCGGACAGTCGCCTACGAGCAGTACTTC. As protein: CASSPRTVAYEQYF.

The chain joins TRBV5-1 to TRBJ2-7; weak D call: TRBD2 (5 bases). Germline V gene sequence: CDR1 SGHRS, CDR2 YFSETQ. V gave up 0 bases and J gave up 2 bases, with 18 bases separating them. This CDR3 has 17 amino acids. CDR3 protein: CASSLAGTGSGPYEQYF. The CDR3 DNA reads TGCGCCAGCAGCTTGGCGGGTACGGGAAGTGGCCCCTACGAGCAGTACTTC.

This chain uses TRBV7-9 with TRBJ2-7; D might be TRBD2 (5 bases). V was trimmed by 1 base and J by 7 bases, leaving 11 bases between them. Germline values: CDR1 SEHNR, CDR2 FQNEAQ (reference sequence). CDR3 length equals 13 residues. Here the CDR3 DNA reads TGTGCCAGCAGCTTAGGAGGACTGCGGGAGCAGTACTTC. It encodes CASSLGGLREQYF.

This chain uses TRBV29-1 with TRBJ2-7; D is ambiguous. Germline lookup yields CDR1 SQVTM and CDR2 ANQGSEA. The CDR3 runs 11 residues. With 4 bases removed from V and 4 bases from J, the gap between germline ends came to 8 bases. The DNA for the CDR3 is TGCAGCGTTGCCGGTCCGTACGAGCAGTACTTC. It translates to CSVAGPYEQYF.

This clonotype turned up a few times. The junction and the germline gene differ at one end; a read error may be behind it. V gene TRBV12-3 or TRBV12-4 combines with J gene TRBJ1-2, with D unclear. This CDR3 contains 11 residues. CDR3 bases: TGTGCCAGCACCTCGGCGGCAGGCCTATCCTTC. This translates into CASTSAAGLSF.

At least ten counts were recorded for this clonotype. The chain is built from TRBV15 and TRBJ1-4; no clear D. Trimming left V 5 bases short and J 0 bases short, with 4 bases between. The CDR3 consists of 13 residues. The germline CDR1 and CDR2 sequences are LNHNV and YYDKDF (reference sequence). As DNA, the CDR3 is TGTGCCACCAGCGGTGCAACTAATGAAAAACTGTTTTTT. Amino acids: CATSGATNEKLFF.

In nucleotides, the CDR3 is TGCAGCGTTTATTCGACAGGGGGCGGGGAGACCCAGTACTTC. Its protein product is CSVYSTGGGETQYF. The rearrangement joins TRBV29-1 to TRBJ2-5; 10 bases agree with TRBD1. Germline V gene lookup returns CDR1 SQVTM and CDR2 ANQGSEA. This CDR3 is 14 amino acids long. The V and J ends lost 5 bases and 5 bases, in that order; junction bases with no gene match: 8.

The chain recombines TRBV5-4 with TRBJ1-3; 7 nucleotides line up with TRBD1. Germline-derived CDR1 and CDR2 are SGHNT and YYREEE (reference sequence). CDR3 length equals 15 residues. Germline trimming cut 3 bases from V and 0 bases from J; bases unmatched to any gene: 3. The CDR3 DNA is TGTGCCAGCAGCTACAGGGGTTCCTCTGGAAACACCATATATTTT. Its protein product is CASSYRGSSGNTIYF.

In this sample, this clonotype turned up many times. This chain links TRBV6-4 with TRBJ1-1; D may be TRBD1 (5 bases). Trimming took 2 bases from V and 11 from J, leaving 15 bases between them. The length of the CDR3 is 13 residues. Germline CDR1 and CDR2: MRHNA and SNTAGT. The DNA for the CDR3 is TGTGCCAGCAGTGACGGGGCGACCTCGAAGGCTTTCTTT. Protein product: CASSDGATSKAFF.

The V gene is TRBV9, the J gene TRBJ2-2; the match to TRBD2 covers 8 bases. The CDR3 is 16 residues long. Germline values: CDR1 SGDLS, CDR2 YYNGEE. The junction had 4 bases not matched to a gene; V was cut back by 3 bases and J by 0 bases. The CDR3 DNA reads TGTGCCAGCAGCGCATTAGCGGGATCGAACACCGGGGAGCTGTTTTTT. Protein sequence: CASSALAGSNTGELFF.

V and J are TRBV30 and TRBJ2-5; no reliable D call. V lost 0 bases, J lost 2 bases, and 13 bases lay in between. The germline V gene has CDR1 GTSNPN and CDR2 SVGIG (reference sequence). This CDR3 spans 15 amino acids. The CDR3, as DNA: TGTGCCTGGAGTGTACCTAACAGTCGACAAGAGACCCAGTACTTC. This sequence encodes CAWSVPNSRQETQYF.

This clonotype was detected a few times. V and J are TRBV12-3 or TRBV12-4 and TRBJ1-5; weak D call: TRBD1 (5 bases). The germline V and J ends were trimmed by 6 bases and 5 bases, with 17 bases remaining between them. The CDR3 has 15 amino acids. The DNA for the CDR3 is TGTGCCAGCAGCCCTGAGGGAGGGGCCCATCAGCCCCAGCATTTT. Amino acids: CASSPEGGAHQPQHF.

This clonotype was detected a few times. CDR3 sequence: CASLSRGRELPYEQYF. CDR3 nucleotide sequence: TGCGCCAGCCTTTCGCGAGGGCGGGAGTTGCCCTACGAGCAGTACTTC. This chain uses TRBV10-1 with TRBJ2-7, with 7 bases identical to TRBD2. Germline loops: CDR1 WNHNN, CDR2 SYGVQD (reference sequence). The CDR3 has 16 residues. V shed 8 bases, J shed 2 bases, and the junction held 15 bases outside the gene matches.

This clonotype came up a few times. V is TRBV2 and J is TRBJ1-5; no clear D gene. CDR3 length: 12 residues. Per the germline V gene, CDR1 is SNHLY and CDR2 is FYNNEI. V lost 11 bases, J lost 3 bases, and 11 bases lay in between. CDR3 coding DNA: TGTGCCGCCAGGACCCCCAATCAGCCCCAGCATTTT. It codes for CAARTPNQPQHF.

The genes are TRBV5-6 and TRBJ1-2; D uncertain. Trimming removed 4 bases from V and 4 bases from J, with 8 bases in between. The germline gives CDR1 SGHDT, CDR2 YYEEEE. The CDR3 consists of 12 residues. The CDR3 loop reads CASSKRSYGYTF. The CDR3 DNA follows: TGTGCCAGCAGCAAAAGGAGCTATGGCTACACCTTC.